What follows is one TCR beta chain and its context. Its specificity is unknown. Gene labels here are mouse ones. The CDR3 end falls 4 residues outside the read, so it is completed with the germline J gene. The CDR3 has 16 residues. Trimming removed 3 bases from V and 3 bases from J; junction bases left unmatched: 7. Germline loops: CDR1 FNHDT, CDR2 SITEND (reference sequence). The data are from a study of CD8+ T cells in alopecia areata. As for the study in general: Recipients were approximately 7-10-week-old female C3H/HeJ mice grafted with skin from roughly 6-13-month-old C3H/HeJ donors with spontaneous alopecia.

CD4, CD8alpha, NKG2D, NKG2ACE and other markers were used to sort pooled cutaneous lymph node cells. Extracted RNA was reverse transcribed, and the resulting cDNA served as sequencing template. Here immunoSEQ multiplex PCR was the method, and the copy in TCRdb shows in-frame clones only, minus some. Altogether over 15,000 clones were found in the sample, and no singletons occur. Study-level findings and limits: Normal skin contains resident alphabeta T cells, and these are also sequenced in scalp samples. Lesional scalp displayed greater clonality than normal scalp, most notably in alopecia totalis/universalis.

Sequenced material: CD8+ T cells sorted from a lymph node. This clonotype was sampled from a C3H/HeJ mouse with alopecia areata. Mouse MHC haplotype: H2-k. V and J are TRBV19 and TRBJ2-5, with 10 nucleotides matching TRBD2. The part of the CDR3 DNA that was read is TGTGCCAGCAGTAGAGACTGGGGGGAACCTCAAGAC. Translation: CASSRDWGEPQD. The complete CDR3 sequence is CASSRDWGEPQDTQYF.